These 13 T cell receptor beta chains were all obtained from the same sample, sequenced in a study of cytomegalovirus exposure and HLA in healthy donors. PCR employed 60 Vbeta and 13 Jbeta primers. This table comes from immunoSEQ multiplex PCR, and its TCRdb copy is limited to in-frame clones, with some not included. The data show under 95,000 clones, around three quarters seen once. The sequenced sample was PBMCs. The source is a male donor in good health and CMV-seronegative.

This sequence joins TRBV29-1 and TRBJ2-2; maybe TRBD1 (5 bases). There are 14 residues in the CDR3. Trimming pared 6 bases from V and 6 bases from J, leaving 17 bases between. Germline lookup yields CDR1 SQVTM and CDR2 ANQGSEA. The CDR3 loop reads CSVLGGARAGELFF. DNA for the CDR3: TGCAGCGTCTTGGGTGGGGCGAGAGCCGGGGAGCTGTTTTTT.

The CDR3 loop is CASSEAIREGQETQYF. For the CDR3, the DNA is TGTGCCAGCAGTGAAGCGATACGGGAGGGGCAGGAGACCCAGTACTTC. The rearrangement joins TRBV2 to TRBJ2-5, with 8 bases lining up with TRBD2. CDR3 size: 16 residues. V lost 0 bases and J lost 5; bases outside the gene matches: 8. Germline CDR1 reads SNHLY; CDR2 reads FYNNEI. The full variable domain, with the rest looked up from reference TRBV2 and TRBJ2-5, is EPEVTQTPSHQVTQMGQEVILRCVPISNHLYFYWYRQILGQKVEFLVSFYNNEISEKSEIFDDQFSVERPDGSNFTLKIRSTKLEDSAMYFCASSEAIREGQETQYFGPGTRLLVL.

This clone was counted once. The chain combines TRBV7-9 with TRBJ1-5, with D tentatively TRBD1 (6 bases). V lost 5 bases and J lost 5, with 13 bases in between. Per the germline V gene, CDR1 is SEHNR and CDR2 is FQNEAQ (reference sequence). The CDR3 is 14 amino acids. The CDR3: CASSLTGRDQPQHF. DNA for the CDR3: TGTGCCAGCAGCCTGACAGGTCGGGATCAGCCCCAGCATTTT.

CDR3 protein: CASSLQGQDYNEQFF. The CDR3 DNA reads TGTGCCAGCAGCTTACAAGGACAGGATTACAATGAGCAGTTCTTC. V usage is TRBV7-2 and J usage is TRBJ2-1; 7 positions agree with TRBD1. This CDR3 is 15 amino acids long. J lost 4 bases, V lost 2 bases, and 5 bases had no gene match. CDR1 and CDR2 from the germline V gene are SGHTA and FQGNSA.

This clone occurred a few times. The chain employs TRBV7-9 and TRBJ1-4, with D unclear. The germline CDR1 and CDR2 sequences are SEHNR and FQNEAQ (reference sequence). V lost 5 bases to trimming and J lost 2 bases, with 15 bases between them. The CDR3 has 16 residues. As DNA, the CDR3 is TGTGCCAGCAGCCCTGATTTTTGGCCGACTAATGAAAAACTGTTTTTT. Translated, it gives CASSPDFWPTNEKLFF.

The chain combines TRBV9 with TRBJ2-5; D gene ambiguous. V was cut by 4 bases and J by 5 bases, with 12 bases left in between. The germline V gene has CDR1 SGDLS and CDR2 YYNGEE. This CDR3 contains 13 residues. This CDR3 is CASSSRLGETQYF. The CDR3 coding sequence is TGTGCCAGCAGCTCTCGACTTGGGGAGACCCAGTACTTC.

The chain carries TRBV9 and TRBJ2-5; maybe TRBD1 (5 bases). The CDR3 is made up of 15 amino acids. CDR1 and CDR2 (germline): SGDLS, YYNGEE. Trimming stripped 4 bases from V and 4 bases from J, with 17 bases between. The CDR3, as DNA: TGTGCCAGCAGCAGAGACAGTTTAGGGATAGAGACCCAGTACTTC. Amino acid sequence: CASSRDSLGIETQYF.

This clone was observed a handful of times. The rearrangement joins TRBV28 to TRBJ2-3; maybe TRBD1 (5 bases). CDR3 length: 14 residues. V lost 8 bases, J lost 0 bases, and 12 bases lay in between. The V gene's germline CDR1 is MDHEN and CDR2 SYDVKM. CDR3 residues: CASSRAGSTDTQYF. The CDR3 DNA is TGTGCCAGCTCTCGTGCAGGGAGCACAGATACGCAGTATTTT.

V and J are TRBV6-1 and TRBJ2-3; 7 bases are shared with TRBD2. The CDR3 sequence is 15 residues long. Looked up from germline, CDR1 is MNHNS and CDR2 is SASEGT. With V trimmed by 6 bases and J by 2 bases, 8 bases remained unmatched. The CDR3: CASRPPGLHTDTQYF. CDR3 nucleotides: TGTGCCAGCAGACCTCCGGGACTACACACAGATACGCAGTATTTT.

The rearrangement links TRBV6-1 to TRBJ2-3; 7 bases line up with TRBD1. V was pared by 1 base and J by 4 bases, with 5 bases of the junction left unmatched. The CDR3 is 15 residues long. Germline V gives CDR1 MNHNS, CDR2 SASEGT. The CDR3 DNA follows: TGTGCCAGCAGTGAAGGAGAAGGGGGCGCAGATACGCAGTATTTT. Translation gives CASSEGEGGADTQYF.

Concerning this clone: A read error may produce the germline difference seen at one junction end. The rearrangement uses TRBV6-5 and TRBJ1-2; D gene uncertain. Germline V CDR1 and CDR2: MNHEY, SVGAGI. CDR3 length: 13 amino acids. The CDR3 loop reads CASRLGGGYGYPF. The CDR3 DNA follows: TGTGCCAGCAGGCTTGGTGGAGGGTATGGCTACCCCTTC.

The chain carries TRBV19 and TRBJ1-2, with D maybe TRBD1 (5 bases). CDR3 length: 13 amino acids. The V and J ends lost 3 bases and 6 bases respectively, with 11 bases between them. Germline CDR1 and CDR2: LNHDA and SQIVND (reference sequence). The CDR3 spells CASSMGRVNGYTF. The CDR3 coding sequence is TGTGCCAGTAGTATGGGCAGGGTGAATGGCTACACCTTC.

The genes are TRBV29-1 and TRBJ1-5, with 7 bases aligning to TRBD1. This CDR3 spans 14 amino acids. Trimming at V came to 4 bases and at J to 6 bases, leaving 9 bases not matched to a gene. Germline CDR1 and CDR2: SQVTM and ANQGSEA. The chain's CDR3 is CSVAEGAGRQPQHF. CDR3 bases: TGCAGCGTTGCGGAGGGGGCAGGGCGTCAGCCCCAGCATTTT. Using reference TRBV29-1 and TRBJ1-5 for the parts outside the CDR3, the full variable domain is SAVISQKPSRDICQRGTSLTIQCQVDSQVTMMFWYRQQPGQSLTLIATANQGSEATYESGFVIDKFPISRPNLTFSTLTVSNMSPEDSSIYLCSVAEGAGRQPQHFGDGTRLSIL.